This TCR beta chain derives from a study of blood T cell repertoires in COVID-19. The overall study: In each case, the material was cDNA or gDNA derived from T cells, B-cell-depleted T cells, or PBMCs.

This CDR3 is built from 14 residues. V was trimmed by 0 bases and J by 4 bases, leaving 8 bases between them. Germline loops: CDR1 SGHVS, CDR2 FQNEAQ. Original analysis: The assay estimated nucleated cells by amplifying reference gene primers. Some clones are missing from TCRdb's copy, which holds only in-frame ones; the method was immunoSEQ multiplex PCR. That table furnishes V, J and clone size, whereas the DNA furnished D and trimming. The table includes 40,000 to 55,000 clones, 84% detected once. The TCR was taken from a middle-aged man with acute or convalescent COVID-19. Sequenced: peripheral blood. The rearrangement uses TRBV7-8 and TRBJ2-3, with D perhaps TRBD2 (5 bases). This chain's CDR3 is CASSLAEGPDTQYF. Here the CDR3 DNA reads TGTGCCAGCAGCTTAGCTGAGGGTCCAGATACGCAGTATTTT.